Following are 32 T cell receptor beta chains from one sample sequenced in a study of immune evolution from preneoplasia to lung adenocarcinoma. The method was immunoSEQ multiplex PCR; TCRdb's version includes in-frame clones alone and lacks a portion of them. The sample includes over 30,000 clones, roughly 74% of them seen just once. Specimen: FFPE invasive lung adenocarcinoma tissue. These receptors all come from a person between 60 and 69 years old with lung adenocarcinoma.

Sample share makes this clone medium-sized. V usage is TRBV9 and J usage is TRBJ2-7, with a possible D match to TRBD2 (7 bases). V dropped 3 bases and J dropped 3 bases, with 16 bases sitting between them. The CDR3 is 15 residues long. From germline, CDR1 is SGDLS and CDR2 YYNGEE. The CDR3 region is CASSGNIRGGYEQYF. The CDR3 DNA sequence: TGTGCCAGCAGCGGCAACATTAGGGGGGGCTACGAGCAGTACTTC.

This clone has more than one count but fewer than ten. The V call is TRBV4-2, the J call TRBJ2-3; 11 bases line up with TRBD2. The CDR3 spans 15 residues. With V trimmed by 7 bases and J by 5 bases, 8 bases remained unmatched. Germline values: CDR1 LGHNA, CDR2 YNFKEQ. CDR3 protein: CASMTVAGGLDTQYF. The CDR3 DNA reads TGTGCCAGCATGACAGTAGCGGGAGGGTTAGATACGCAGTATTTT.

This clone was counted a few times. The chain couples TRBV4-2 to TRBJ2-1; D gene ambiguous. Looked up from germline, CDR1 is LGHNA and CDR2 is YNFKEQ. Trimming took off 5 bases at V and 0 bases at J, with 14 bases between the two ends. The CDR3 is made up of 16 amino acids. The CDR3 protein is CASSLGGLSSYNEQFF. DNA for the CDR3: TGTGCCAGCAGCTTGGGCGGTCTCAGCTCCTACAATGAGCAGTTCTTC.

Concerning this clone: Other DNA sequences in the same sample also yield this CDR3. The rearrangement joins TRBV11-3 to TRBJ2-5; 9 bases fit TRBD2. From germline, CDR1 is SGHNT and CDR2 YENEEA. This CDR3 region has 16 residues. With V trimmed by 1 base and J by 4 bases, 7 bases remained unmatched. In DNA form, the CDR3 reads TGTGCCAGCAGCTTAGGGGTAGCGGGAGAGGGAGAGACCCAGTACTTC. It specifies CASSLGVAGEGETQYF.

This sequence joins TRBV7-8 and TRBJ1-4; D is uncertain. The CDR3 loop spans 14 amino acids. V was clipped by 5 bases and J by 8 bases, with 15 bases between them. CDR1 SGHVS and CDR2 FQNEAQ come from the germline V gene. The CDR3 is CASSRTEGREKLFF. CDR3 in DNA: TGTGCCAGCAGCCGGACGGAGGGTAGGGAAAAACTGTTTTTT.

In its sample, this clone ranks as medium-sized. This chain joins TRBV6-1 and TRBJ2-3, with TRBD1 matching 8 bases. CDR1 and CDR2 (germline): MNHNS, SASEGT. The CDR3 length is 13 residues. J gave up 6 bases and V 7 bases, and 6 bases lay outside the gene matches. The CDR3: CASTQGAGDTQYF. In nucleotides, the CDR3 is TGTGCCAGCACCCAGGGGGCCGGGGATACGCAGTATTTT.

The chain couples TRBV11-2 to TRBJ1-1; no clear D. The germline V gene has CDR1 SGHAT and CDR2 FQNNGV. Deletions cut 1 base from V and 2 bases from J, with 5 bases between. This CDR3 contains 13 residues. The DNA of the CDR3 is TGTGCCAGCAGCTTAGGGTCCAACACTGAAGCTTTCTTT. Amino acids: CASSLGSNTEAFF.

In this sample, this clone is medium-sized. V is TRBV10-3 and J is TRBJ1-5; D is unclear. Germline values: CDR1 ENHRY, CDR2 SYGVKD. CDR3 length: 13 amino acids. V was trimmed by 8 bases and J by 0 bases, leaving 8 bases between them. The CDR3 DNA follows: TGTGCCATCTCTACGGCTAGCAATCAGCCCCAGCATTTT. This sequence encodes CAISTASNQPQHF.

This clone is categorized as medium-sized. The chain employs TRBV19 and TRBJ2-1; 10 bases map to TRBD2. The germline V gene has CDR1 LNHDA and CDR2 SQIVND (reference sequence). V lost 5 bases, J lost 6 bases, and 4 bases stayed unmatched. CDR3 length equals 14 residues. The DNA for the CDR3 is TGTGCCAGTAGTCTAGCGGGAGCTCTCAATGAGCAGTTCTTC. It is translated as CASSLAGALNEQFF.

This clone has a handful of counts. V gene TRBV11-3 combines with J gene TRBJ2-1; D uncertain. CDR1 SGHNT and CDR2 YENEEA come from the germline V gene. Trimming pared 0 bases from V and 4 bases from J, leaving 7 bases between. The CDR3 loop spans 14 amino acids. The CDR3 sequence is CASSLDSGYNEQFF. Written as DNA, the CDR3 is TGTGCCAGCAGCTTAGATTCAGGTTACAATGAGCAGTTCTTC.

The chain carries TRBV25-1 and TRBJ2-3; possible D gene TRBD2, 6 bases. The V and J ends lost 4 bases and 0 bases respectively, with 11 bases between them. CDR1 and CDR2 from the germline V gene are MGHDK and SYGVNS. The CDR3 runs to 15 residues. The CDR3 reads CASSVWGGSTDTQYF. The CDR3 region has the DNA TGTGCCAGCAGTGTCTGGGGAGGTAGCACAGATACGCAGTATTTT.

The chain links TRBV19 to TRBJ2-1, with TRBD2 identical over 8 bases. V dropped 5 bases and J dropped 0; count of bases not matched to a gene: 6. The germline CDR1 and CDR2 sequences are LNHDA and SQIVND (reference sequence). The CDR3 totals 16 residues. This chain's CDR3 is CASSVTSDSSYNEQFF. In DNA, the CDR3 is TGTGCCAGTAGTGTGACTAGCGATAGCTCCTACAATGAGCAGTTCTTC.

The chain links TRBV27 to TRBJ2-7; D is perhaps TRBD1 or TRBD2 (5 bases each). The CDR3 length is 15 residues. Trimming cost V 6 bases and J 2 bases, with 17 bases left between them. CDR1 is MNHEY and CDR2 is SMNVEV in the germline V gene (reference sequence). The CDR3 sequence is CASSRYGDGAYEQYF. The CDR3, as DNA: TGTGCCAGCAGCCGCTACGGGGACGGGGCCTACGAGCAGTACTTC.

The J gene is TRBJ2-2, the V gene TRBV4-1; the D gene could be TRBD1 or TRBD2 (5 bases each). The CDR3 covers 16 residues. V dropped 2 bases and J dropped 0 bases, with 10 bases sitting between them. The germline V gene encodes CDR1 MGHRA and CDR2 YSYEKL. In DNA, the CDR3 is TGCGCCAGCAGCCAAAGAGGGGCAACGAACACCGGGGAGCTGTTTTTT. Protein: CASSQRGATNTGELFF.

The J gene is TRBJ2-6, the V gene TRBV7-8, with unresolved D. Deletions cut 0 bases from V and 0 bases from J, with 12 bases between. The CDR3 has 18 amino acids. Per germline, CDR1 SGHVS and CDR2 FQNEAQ. The CDR3 protein is CASSLAGLDFSGANVLTF. DNA for the CDR3: TGTGCCAGCAGCTTAGCAGGCCTGGATTTCTCTGGGGCCAACGTCCTGACTTTC.

The J gene is TRBJ2-5, the V gene TRBV5-4; unclear D gene. This CDR3 is 14 amino acids long. Per germline, CDR1 SGHNT and CDR2 YYREEE (reference sequence). V lost 0 bases and J 9 bases, leaving 15 bases between the germline ends. CDR3: CASSLDKAVGSQYF. Written as DNA, the CDR3 is TGTGCCAGCAGCTTGGATAAGGCCGTGGGCTCCCAGTACTTC.

The chain uses TRBV28 and TRBJ2-5, with 7 bases lining up with TRBD2. The V segment lost 6 bases and the J segment 4 bases; nucleotides outside the gene matches: 11. The CDR3 loop spans 15 amino acids. Germline CDR1 MDHEN, CDR2 SYDVKM. CDR3 coding DNA: TGTGCCAGCAGGTTTGCGCTAGGGAGGGGAGAGACCCAGTACTTC. Protein: CASRFALGRGETQYF.

The V and J genes are TRBV18 and TRBJ1-1; D unclear. Per germline, CDR1 KGHSH and CDR2 LQKENI. V lost 2 bases, J lost 1 base, and 8 bases lay in between. This CDR3 spans 14 amino acids. CDR3 amino acids: CASSPVSRNTEAFF. For the CDR3, the DNA is TGTGCCAGCTCACCAGTCTCTAGGAACACTGAAGCTTTCTTT.

V and J are TRBV7-3 and TRBJ1-1; no clear D. Germline CDR1 is SGHTA and CDR2 is FQGTGA. Trimming cost V 3 bases and J 4 bases, with 12 bases left between them. This CDR3 region has 14 residues. Written as DNA, the CDR3 is TGTGCCAGCAGCTTCGGACGGTTGGGCACTGAAGCTTTCTTT. It yields the protein CASSFGRLGTEAFF.

V usage is TRBV29-1 and J usage is TRBJ2-3, with 7 bases lining up with TRBD1. Per germline, CDR1 SQVTM and CDR2 ANQGSEA. The CDR3 extends over 13 amino acids. Trimming at V came to 6 bases and at J to 4 bases, leaving 7 bases not matched to a gene. The CDR3 protein is CSVEDRTADTQYF. The CDR3 region has the DNA TGCAGCGTCGAGGACAGGACCGCAGATACGCAGTATTTT.

The rearrangement joins TRBV7-9 to TRBJ2-5; D gene unclear. The germline V gene has CDR1 SEHNR and CDR2 FQNEAQ (reference sequence). This CDR3 spans 14 amino acids. Trimming cost V 3 bases and J 0 bases, with 8 bases left between them. The CDR3 DNA follows: TGTGCCAGCAGCTTTTTAGGGTACCAAGAGACCCAGTACTTC. It codes for CASSFLGYQETQYF.

This clone is judged large. CDR3 in DNA: TGTGCCACCAGCAGCATGGGGCCGGACAAGGGTGAGCAGTTCTTC. This translates into CATSSMGPDKGEQFF. The chain employs TRBV15 and TRBJ2-1; perhaps TRBD1 as D (5 bases). Trimming pared 3 bases from V and 9 bases from J, leaving 18 bases between. The CDR3 loop spans 15 amino acids. Per germline, CDR1 LNHNV and CDR2 YYDKDF (reference sequence).

The chain employs TRBV13 and TRBJ2-2; D not resolved. V shed 2 bases and J shed 0 bases, with 10 bases lying between them. Germline lookup yields CDR1 PRHDT and CDR2 FYEKMQ (reference sequence). The CDR3 sequence is 16 residues long. The CDR3 here is CASSLFADTNTGELFF. In DNA form, the CDR3 reads TGTGCCAGCAGCTTATTTGCAGACACGAACACCGGGGAGCTGTTTTTT.

J is TRBJ2-7 and V is TRBV7-9, with 7 bases that match TRBD2. Germline V gene data show CDR1 as SEHNR and CDR2 as FQNEAQ (reference sequence). Losses at the gene ends were 5 bases for V and 4 bases for J; bases not matched to a gene: 8. The CDR3 length is 14 residues. Here the CDR3 reads CASSPTLAEYEQYF. Here the CDR3 DNA reads TGTGCCAGCAGCCCAACGCTAGCGGAGTACGAGCAGTACTTC.

This clone was picked up a small number of times. CDR3 protein: CASSMRSGSYNEQFF. In nucleotides, the CDR3 is TGTGCCAGTAGTATGAGGAGCGGGTCCTACAATGAGCAGTTCTTC. The chain recombines TRBV19 with TRBJ2-1, with TRBD2 as a possible D gene (6 bases). CDR1 LNHDA and CDR2 SQIVND come from the germline V gene (reference sequence). This CDR3 is built from 15 residues. V lost 3 bases, J lost 1 base, and 10 bases lay in between.

This rearrangement joins TRBV7-8 to TRBJ2-7; weak D call: TRBD1 (6 bases). Germline lookup yields CDR1 SGHVS and CDR2 FQNEAQ. There are 14 residues in the CDR3. Trimming stripped 3 bases from V and 2 bases from J, with 11 bases between. The CDR3 spells CASSFSTGPYEQYF. CDR3 bases: TGTGCCAGCAGCTTCTCCACAGGGCCCTACGAGCAGTACTTC.

The J gene is TRBJ2-1, the V gene TRBV7-9, with D tentatively TRBD2 (6 bases). CDR3 length: 13 amino acids. The germline CDR1 and CDR2 sequences are SEHNR and FQNEAQ (reference sequence). Trimming cost V 1 base and J 9 bases, with 10 bases left between them. The CDR3 nucleotides read TGTGCCAGCAGCTTAGGGCGGGGCAGTGAGCAGTTCTTC. The encoded protein is CASSLGRGSEQFF. The entire variable domain, with the rest obtained from reference TRBV7-9 and TRBJ2-1, is as follows: DTGVSQNPRHKITKRGQNVTFRCDPISEHNRLYWYRQTLGQGPEFLTYFQNEAQLEKSRLLSDRFSAERPKGSFSTLEIQRTEQGDSAMYLCASSLGRGSEQFFGPGTRLTVL.

This chain connects TRBV14 to TRBJ2-2; D may be TRBD1 (5 bases). V was trimmed by 4 bases and J by 4 bases, leaving 7 bases between them. The germline V gene encodes CDR1 SGHDN and CDR2 FVKESK. CDR3 size: 13 residues. The CDR3, as DNA: TGTGCCAGCAGCCCACAGGCCACCGGGGAGCTGTTTTTT. Its protein product is CASSPQATGELFF.

This clone was detected a few times. The chain recombines TRBV7-6 with TRBJ1-3; TRBD1 aligns across 12 bases. CDR1 and CDR2 from the germline V gene are SGHVS and FNYEAQ. The CDR3 runs 17 residues. V trimming: 1 base; J trimming: 7 bases; junction bases outside the gene matches: 8. CDR3 loop: CASSLVGTGGLSNTIYF. The CDR3 nucleotides are TGTGCCAGCAGCTTAGTTGGGACAGGGGGCCTTTCGAACACCATATATTTT.

The V and J genes are TRBV18 and TRBJ2-1; D is uncertain. The CDR3 totals 15 residues. V lost 2 bases, J lost 7 bases, and 15 bases lay in between. CDR1 is KGHSH, CDR2 LQKENI, per germline. The CDR3 here is CASSPGVGIVNEQFF. CDR3 sequence (DNA): TGTGCCAGCTCACCAGGGGTAGGGATTGTAAATGAGCAGTTCTTC. Looking up the rest from reference TRBV18 and TRBJ2-1 gives the full variable domain: NAGVMQNPRHLVRRRGQEARLRCSPMKGHSHVYWYRQLPEEGLKFMVYLQKENIIDESGMPKERFSAEFPKEGPSILRIQQVVRGDSAAYFCASSPGVGIVNEQFFGPGTRLTVL.

This clone was seen just once. At one end the junction does not follow the germline gene, possibly because of a read error. The V call is TRBV19, the J call TRBJ1-4, with a weak D call TRBD1 (6 bases). There are 18 residues in the CDR3. Per germline, CDR1 LNHDA and CDR2 SQIVND (reference sequence). The CDR3 here is CSSSIGRGTSSANEKLFF. The DNA of the CDR3 is TGTTCCAGTAGTATAGGGAGGGGGACCTCCTCGGCTAATGAAAAACTGTTTTTT. Looking up the rest from reference TRBV19 and TRBJ1-4 gives the full variable domain: DGGITQSPKYLFRKEGQNVTLSCEQNLNHDAMYWYRQDPGQGLRLIYYSQIVNDFQKGDIAEGYSVSREKKESFPLTVTSAQKNPTAFYLCSSSIGRGTSSANEKLFFGSGTQLSVL.

The chain couples TRBV7-6 to TRBJ2-1; tentatively, D is TRBD1 (5 bases). CDR3 length: 14 residues. Trimming removed 5 bases from V and 4 bases from J, with 12 bases in between. The V gene's germline CDR1 is SGHVS and CDR2 FNYEAQ. CDR3 bases: TGTGCCAGCAGCCAGGGCCCTGGATACAATGAGCAGTTCTTC. Protein sequence: CASSQGPGYNEQFF. Based on the CDR3 plus reference TRBV7-6 and TRBJ2-1, the full variable domain is GAGVSQSPRYKVTKRGQDVALRCDPISGHVSLYWYRQALGQGPEFLTYFNYEAQQDKSGLPNDRFSAERPEGSISTLTIQRTEQRDSAMYRCASSQGPGYNEQFFGPGTRLTVL.